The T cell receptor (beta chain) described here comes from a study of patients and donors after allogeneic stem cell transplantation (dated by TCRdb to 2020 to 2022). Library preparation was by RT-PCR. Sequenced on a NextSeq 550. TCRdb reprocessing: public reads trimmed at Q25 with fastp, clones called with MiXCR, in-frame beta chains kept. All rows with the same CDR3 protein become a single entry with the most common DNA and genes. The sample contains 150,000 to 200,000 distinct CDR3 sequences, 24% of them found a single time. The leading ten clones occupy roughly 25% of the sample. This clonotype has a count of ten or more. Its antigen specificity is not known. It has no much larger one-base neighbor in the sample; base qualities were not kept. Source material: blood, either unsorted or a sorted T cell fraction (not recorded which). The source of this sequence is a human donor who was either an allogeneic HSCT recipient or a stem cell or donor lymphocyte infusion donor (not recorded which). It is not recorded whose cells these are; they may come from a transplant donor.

The DNA sequence follows: TGTGCCAGCAGTTACGAAGGGGGTTATGGCTACACCTTC. This yields the protein CASSYEGGYGYTF. The chain is assembled from TRBV6-5 and TRBJ1-2, with TRBD1 tentatively as D gene (6 bases match). CDR1 and CDR2 are read off the germline V gene as MNHEY and SVGAGI. The cysteine opens and the phenylalanine closes a CDR3 of 13 amino acids. The sequence is cut down to CDR3 DNA, 39 bases in frame from base 1. At the junction V is shortened by 2 bases and J by 5 bases, with 9 bases in between.